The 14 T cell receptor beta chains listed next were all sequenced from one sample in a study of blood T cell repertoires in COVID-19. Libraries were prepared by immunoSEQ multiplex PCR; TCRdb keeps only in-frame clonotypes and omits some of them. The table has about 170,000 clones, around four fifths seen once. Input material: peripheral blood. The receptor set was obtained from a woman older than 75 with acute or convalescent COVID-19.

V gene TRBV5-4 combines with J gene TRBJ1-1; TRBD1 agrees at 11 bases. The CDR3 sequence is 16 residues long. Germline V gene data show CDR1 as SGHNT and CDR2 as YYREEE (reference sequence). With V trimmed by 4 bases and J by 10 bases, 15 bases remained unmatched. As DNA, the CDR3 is TGTGCCAGCAGCCCTGGACAGGGGGCGCTTTCGTTGGCAGCTTTCTTT. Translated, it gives CASSPGQGALSLAAFF.

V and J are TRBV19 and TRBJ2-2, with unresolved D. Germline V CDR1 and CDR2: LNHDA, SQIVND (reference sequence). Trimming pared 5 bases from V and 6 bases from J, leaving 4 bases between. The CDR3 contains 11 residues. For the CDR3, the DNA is TGTGCCAGTAGTTTCTCCGGGGAGCTGTTTTTT. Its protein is CASSFSGELFF.

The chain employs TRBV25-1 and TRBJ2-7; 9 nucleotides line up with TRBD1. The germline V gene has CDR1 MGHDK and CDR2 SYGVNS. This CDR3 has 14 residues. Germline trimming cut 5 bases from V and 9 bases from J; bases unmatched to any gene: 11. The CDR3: CASSSTGGPSGQYF. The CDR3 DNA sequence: TGTGCCAGCAGTTCGACAGGGGGGCCTTCGGGGCAGTACTTC.

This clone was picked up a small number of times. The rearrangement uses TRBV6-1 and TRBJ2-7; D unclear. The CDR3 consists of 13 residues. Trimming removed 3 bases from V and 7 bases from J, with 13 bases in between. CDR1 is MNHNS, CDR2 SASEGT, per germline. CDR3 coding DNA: TGTGCCAGCAGTGATGGAATCCCCAGGGAGCAGTACTTC. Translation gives CASSDGIPREQYF.

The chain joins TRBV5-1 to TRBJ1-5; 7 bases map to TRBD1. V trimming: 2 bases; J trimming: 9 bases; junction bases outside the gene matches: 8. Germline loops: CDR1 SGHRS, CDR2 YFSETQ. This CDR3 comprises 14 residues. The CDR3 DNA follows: TGCGCCAGCAGCTTTACAGGGGCCTCGGGGCCCCAGCATTTT. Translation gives CASSFTGASGPQHF. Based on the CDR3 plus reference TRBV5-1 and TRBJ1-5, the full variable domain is KAGVTQTPRYLIKTRGQQVTLSCSPISGHRSVSWYQQTPGQGLQFLFEYFSETQRNKGNFPGRFSGRQFSNSRSEMNVSTLELGDSALYLCASSFTGASGPQHFGDGTRLSIL.

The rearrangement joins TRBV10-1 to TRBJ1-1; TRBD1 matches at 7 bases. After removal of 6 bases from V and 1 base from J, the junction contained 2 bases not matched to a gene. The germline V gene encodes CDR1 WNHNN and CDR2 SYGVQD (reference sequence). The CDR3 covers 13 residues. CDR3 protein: CASRGTANTEAFF. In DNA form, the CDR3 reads TGCGCCAGCAGAGGGACAGCGAACACTGAAGCTTTCTTT.

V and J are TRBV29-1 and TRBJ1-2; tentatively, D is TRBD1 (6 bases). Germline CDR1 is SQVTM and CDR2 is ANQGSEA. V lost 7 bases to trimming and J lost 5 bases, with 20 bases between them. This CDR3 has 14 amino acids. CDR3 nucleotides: TGCAGCGCTACGATTCAGGGGTCCCATTATGGCTACACCTTC. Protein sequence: CSATIQGSHYGYTF.

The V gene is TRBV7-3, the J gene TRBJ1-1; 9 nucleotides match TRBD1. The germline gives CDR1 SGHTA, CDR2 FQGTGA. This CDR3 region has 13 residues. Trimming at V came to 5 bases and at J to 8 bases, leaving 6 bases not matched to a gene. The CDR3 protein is CASSPGQGQEAFF. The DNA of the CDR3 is TGTGCCAGCAGCCCGGGACAGGGTCAGGAAGCTTTCTTT.

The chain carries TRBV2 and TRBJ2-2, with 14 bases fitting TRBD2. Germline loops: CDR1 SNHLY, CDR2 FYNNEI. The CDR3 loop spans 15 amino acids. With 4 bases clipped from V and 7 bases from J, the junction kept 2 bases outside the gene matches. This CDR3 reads CASSGLAGGVGELFF. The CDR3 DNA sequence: TGTGCCAGCAGTGGACTAGCGGGAGGGGTCGGGGAGCTGTTTTTT.

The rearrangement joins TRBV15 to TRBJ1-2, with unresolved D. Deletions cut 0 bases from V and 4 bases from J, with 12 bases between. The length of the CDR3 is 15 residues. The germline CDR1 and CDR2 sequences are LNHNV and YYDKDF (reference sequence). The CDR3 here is CATSRDLAQFYGYTF. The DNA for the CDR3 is TGTGCCACCAGCAGAGATCTGGCACAGTTCTATGGCTACACCTTC.

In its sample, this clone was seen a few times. CDR3 in amino acids: CASSMGTGGFGYGYTF. The CDR3 region has the DNA TGTGCCAGCAGCATGGGGACAGGGGGCTTCGGGTATGGCTACACCTTC. The chain is built from TRBV28 and TRBJ1-2; 12 bases match TRBD1. The CDR3 contains 16 residues. V shed 6 bases and J 5 bases; nucleotides not matched to a gene: 10. Germline V gene lookup returns CDR1 MDHEN and CDR2 SYDVKM.

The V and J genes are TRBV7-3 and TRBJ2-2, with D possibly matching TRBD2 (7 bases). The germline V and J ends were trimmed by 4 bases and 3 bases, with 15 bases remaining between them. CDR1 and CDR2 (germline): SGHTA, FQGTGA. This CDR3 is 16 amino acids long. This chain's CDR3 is CASSSQGGGDTGELFF. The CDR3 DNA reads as TGTGCCAGCAGCTCCCAAGGAGGGGGGGACACCGGGGAGCTGTTTTTT.

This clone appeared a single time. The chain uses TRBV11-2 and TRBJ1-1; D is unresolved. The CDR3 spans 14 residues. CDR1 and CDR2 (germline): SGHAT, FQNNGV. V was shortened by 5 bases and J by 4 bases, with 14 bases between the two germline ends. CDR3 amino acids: CASSLPPQFTEAFF. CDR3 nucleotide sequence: TGTGCCAGCAGCCTACCCCCACAGTTCACTGAAGCTTTCTTT.

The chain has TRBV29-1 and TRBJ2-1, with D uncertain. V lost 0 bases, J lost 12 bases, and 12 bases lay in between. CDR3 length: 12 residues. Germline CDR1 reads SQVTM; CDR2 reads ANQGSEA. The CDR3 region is CSVEDLSTGQFF. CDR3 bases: TGCAGCGTTGAAGATCTAAGTACCGGGCAGTTCTTC.